This T cell receptor beta chain is drawn from a study of T cell repertoires in cytomegalovirus infection. At the level of the study: Based on public TCR beta signatures, there were indications of CMV infection and of a matching HLA type.

Findings and caveats of the study: Summed frequency of public TCR beta families distinguished CMV carriers with the relevant HLA.

This CDR3 is 11 amino acids long. The V gene's germline CDR1 is DFQATT and CDR2 SNEGSKA (reference sequence). The V and J ends lost 5 bases and 5 bases, in that order; junction bases with no gene match: 2. TCRdb re-called the reads through MiXCR, storing one row per CDR3 protein. The table includes 290,000 or so distinct CDR3 sequences, around 10% detected once. This clonotype was picked up many times. The antigen is undetermined. The receptor comes from a human donor in good health (CMV status not recorded). Some clones in this sample may be carry-over from other donors' samples. The sample was PBMCs. The rearrangement uses TRBV20-1 and TRBJ2-5, with 7 bases aligning to TRBD1. DNA of the CDR3: TGCAGTGCTGTGACAGGGGAGACCCAGTACTTC. Translated: CSAVTGETQYF.